This T cell receptor beta chain comes out of a study of T cell repertoires in cytomegalovirus infection. The overall study: A matching HLA type, together with CMV infection, was signaled by public TCR beta signatures. Study-level results: CMV-specific HLA-C-restricted TCR beta clonotypes dominated the ex vivo response. Of the TCR beta families, the public ones yielded a cumulative frequency that identified carriers of CMV plus the relevant HLA.

This clonotype was counted ten times or more. Its antigen is as yet unknown. TCRdb redid the calling of the reads with MiXCR, one entry per CDR3 protein. The sample carries about 140,000 distinct CDR3 sequences, 5.5% to 7% recorded once. Trimming at V came to 9 bases and at J to 2 bases, leaving 7 bases not matched to a gene. This CDR3 region has 15 residues. The sequencing sample was made of PBMCs. The rearrangement joins TRBV23-1 to TRBJ1-6, with TRBD1 matching over 7 bases. TRBV23-1 is known as an ORF, though its function is uncertain. This TCR was sampled from a human donor in good health (CMV status not recorded). Some clones in this sample may be carry-over from other donors' samples. For the CDR3, the DNA is TGCGCCAGACATAGGACAGGAACCTATAATTCACCCCTCCACTTT. Its protein product is CARHRTGTYNSPLHF.